This T cell receptor beta chain is drawn from a study of shared clonotypes between healthy human individuals. Germline loops: CDR1 LNHDA, CDR2 SQIVND (reference sequence). The CDR3 totals 13 residues. Trimming took 7 bases from V and 1 from J, leaving 8 bases between them. Overall study findings and caveats: Clonotype sharing among donors was expected to depend on sequencing depth.

Details on this clone: The antigen is undetermined.

The authors ran the assay at deep level. In the source study's methods: Filtering differed since immunoSEQ provided only junctions, with no quality scores. Profiled with immunoSEQ multiplex PCR; TCRdb holds only in-frame clones, not every one. Clone size and the V and J calls come from that table; the DNA yielded D and trimming. The sample holds roughly 510,000 clones; 75% to 80% are singletons and the top ten take around 13%. The V and J genes are TRBV19 and TRBJ2-1; D remains unclear. The sequenced material came from PBMCs. The clonotype comes from a middle-aged woman in good health. Some clones in this sample may be carry-over from other donors' samples. CDR3: CASKGLSYNEQFF. The CDR3 DNA sequence: TGTGCCAGTAAGGGTTTGTCCTACAATGAGCAGTTCTTC.